The sequence of this TCR beta chain was determined in a study of post-analysis software for immune sequencing data. Study at large: Relapsing-remitting, secondary progressive and progressive-relapsing multiple sclerosis were all included among the disease courses. Points from the study as a whole: Compared with controls, patients showed significantly lower normalized Chao1 diversity.

Built from TCR beta cDNA, the libraries had unique molecular identifiers in them. From the PCR reads, TCRdb called clonotypes with MiXCR, one entry per CDR3 protein. The data contain almost 700,000 distinct CDR3 sequences, approximately 59% of them singletons. A word on this clonotype: Its specificity is not known.

The TCR comes from a girl under 10 years old with multiple sclerosis. Sequencing used blood.

CDR3 residues: CASSLTDLMYNEQFF. CDR3 coding DNA: TGCGCCAGCAGCTTGACCGATCTTATGTACAATGAGCAGTTCTTC. The rearrangement uses TRBV5-1 and TRBJ2-1; no firm D call. The CDR3 sequence is 15 residues long. With 1 base removed from V and 4 bases from J, the gap between germline ends came to 12 bases. Germline CDR1 reads SGHRS; CDR2 reads YFSETQ.